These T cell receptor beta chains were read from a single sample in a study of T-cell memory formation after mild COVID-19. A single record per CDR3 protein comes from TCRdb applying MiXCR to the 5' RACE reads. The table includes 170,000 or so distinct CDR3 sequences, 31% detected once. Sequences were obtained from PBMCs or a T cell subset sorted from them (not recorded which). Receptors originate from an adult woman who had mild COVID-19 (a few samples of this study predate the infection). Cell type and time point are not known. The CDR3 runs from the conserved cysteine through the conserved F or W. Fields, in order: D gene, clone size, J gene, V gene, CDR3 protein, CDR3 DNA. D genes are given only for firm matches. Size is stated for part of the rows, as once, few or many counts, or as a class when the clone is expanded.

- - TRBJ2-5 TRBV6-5 CASSPLGGHETQYF TGTGCCAGCAGTCCGCTAGGGGGGCACGAGACCCAGTACTTC
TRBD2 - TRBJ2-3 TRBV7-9 CASSFKRDNSDTQYF TGTGCCAGCAGCTTCAAGCGGGATAACTCAGATACGCAGTATTTT
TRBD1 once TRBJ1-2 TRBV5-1 CASSFGGGGDGYTF TGCGCCAGCAGCTTTGGAGGGGGCGGCGATGGCTACACCTTC
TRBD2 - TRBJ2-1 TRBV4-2 CASSHGGSYNEQFF TGTGCCAGCAGCCACGGGGGGTCCTACAATGAGCAGTTCTTC
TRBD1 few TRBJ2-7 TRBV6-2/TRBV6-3 CASTPSGGYEQYF TGTGCCAGCACCCCGTCAGGGGGCTACGAGCAGTACTTC
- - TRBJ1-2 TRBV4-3 CASSQGTGANYGYTF TGCGCCAGCAGCCAAGGGACCGGAGCAAACTATGGCTACACCTTC
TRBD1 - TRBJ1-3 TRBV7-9 CASSFPGTGYSGNTIYF TGTGCCAGCAGCTTTCCCGGGACAGGCTACTCTGGAAACACCATATATTTT
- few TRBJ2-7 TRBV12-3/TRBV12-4 CASRYWGQDVHEQYF TGTGCCAGCAGATACTGGGGGCAGGACGTCCACGAGCAGTACTTC
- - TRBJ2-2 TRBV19 CASSLGRDTGELFF TGTGCCAGTAGTCTCGGTCGGGACACCGGGGAGCTGTTTTTT
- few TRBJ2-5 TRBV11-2 CASSSWRQPQETQYF TGTGCCAGCAGCTCGTGGCGGCAGCCCCAAGAGACCCAGTACTTC
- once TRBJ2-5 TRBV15 CATSPNLADTETQYF TGTGCCACCAGCCCAAACTTAGCGGACACGGAGACCCAGTACTTC
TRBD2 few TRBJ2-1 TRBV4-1 CASSLETSARWNEQFF TGCGCCAGCAGCCTAGAGACTAGCGCCCGGTGGAATGAGCAGTTCTTC
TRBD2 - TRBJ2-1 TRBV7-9 CASSLTSGGDTEQFF TGTGCCAGCAGCTTAACTAGCGGGGGGGATACTGAGCAGTTCTTC
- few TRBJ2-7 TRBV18 CASSLSGRGRTYEQYF TGTGCCAGCTCCCTCTCCGGTCGGGGTAGGACCTACGAGCAGTACTTC
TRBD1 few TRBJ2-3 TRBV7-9 CASSRQGSSTDTQYF TGTGCCAGCAGCCGACAGGGTTCGAGCACAGATACGCAGTATTTT
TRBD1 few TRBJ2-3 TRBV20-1 CSARRDRSTDTQYF TGCAGTGCTAGGAGGGACAGGAGCACAGATACGCAGTATTTT
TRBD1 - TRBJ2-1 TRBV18 CASSPRQGSSYNEQFF TGTGCCAGCTCACCACGACAGGGGAGCTCCTACAATGAGCAGTTCTTC
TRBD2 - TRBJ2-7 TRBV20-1 CSAREKRETYEQYF TGCAGTGCTAGAGAGAAGCGGGAGACCTACGAGCAGTACTTC
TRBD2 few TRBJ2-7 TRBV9 CASSVGAGTSSYEQYF TGTGCCAGCAGCGTAGGGGCAGGGACTAGCTCCTACGAGCAGTACTTC
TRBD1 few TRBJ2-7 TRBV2 CASSLPTGVTYEQYF TGTGCCAGCAGCCTACCGACAGGGGTCACCTACGAGCAGTACTTC
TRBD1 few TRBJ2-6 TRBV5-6 CASSLAWDSSGANVLTF TGTGCCAGCAGCTTGGCCTGGGACAGCTCTGGGGCCAACGTCCTGACTTTC
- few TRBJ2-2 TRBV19 CASSTDSYTGELFF TGTGCCAGTAGTACCGACAGTTACACCGGGGAGCTGTTTTTT
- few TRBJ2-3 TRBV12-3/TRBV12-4 CASSFQAGPYTDTQYF TGTGCCAGCAGTTTCCAGGCAGGCCCCTACACAGATACGCAGTATTTT
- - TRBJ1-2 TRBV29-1 CSVGAVGGLYYGYTF TGCAGCGTTGGGGCAGTGGGGGGGCTATACTATGGCTACACCTTC
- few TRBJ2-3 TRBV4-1 CASSSSLGTDTQYF TGCGCCAGCAGCTCCTCTTTGGGCACAGATACGCAGTATTTT
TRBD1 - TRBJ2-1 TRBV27 CASSITGGRYNEQFF TGTGCCAGCAGTATTACAGGGGGCCGCTACAATGAGCAGTTCTTC
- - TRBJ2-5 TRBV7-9 CASSSPGLRAQYF TGTGCCAGCAGCTCCCCGGGACTCCGGGCCCAGTACTTC
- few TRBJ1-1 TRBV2 CASSVQGLGTEAFF TGTGCCAGCAGTGTTCAGGGATTGGGCACTGAAGCTTTCTTT
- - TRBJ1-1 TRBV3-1 CASSQGGKLNTEAFF TGTGCCAGCAGCCAAGGGGGGAAACTGAACACTGAAGCTTTCTTT
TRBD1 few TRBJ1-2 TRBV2 CARTDRGKGGYTF TGTGCCAGGACGGACAGGGGTAAAGGGGGCTACACCTTC
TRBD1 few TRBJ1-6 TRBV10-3 CAISGEGARNSPLHF TGTGCCATCAGTGGTGAGGGGGCGCGGAATTCACCCCTCCACTTT
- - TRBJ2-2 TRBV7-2 CASTPAPVRVIAANTGELFF TGTGCCAGCACCCCCGCGCCGGTCAGGGTTATAGCGGCCAACACCGGGGAGCTGTTTTTT
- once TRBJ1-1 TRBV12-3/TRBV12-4 CASSPDRRVAFF TGTGCCAGCAGTCCGGACCGGAGGGTCGCTTTCTTT
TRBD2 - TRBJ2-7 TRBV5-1 CASSLLAGDYEQYF TGCGCCAGCAGCTTGCTAGCGGGAGACTACGAGCAGTACTTC
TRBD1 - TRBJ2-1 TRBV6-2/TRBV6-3 CASSIPAGGSLGEQFF TGTGCCAGCAGTATTCCGGCAGGGGGTTCCCTTGGTGAGCAGTTCTTC
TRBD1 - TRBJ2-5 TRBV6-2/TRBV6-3 CASSYSHLGTGNQETQYF TGTGCCAGCAGTTACTCGCATTTGGGGACAGGGAACCAAGAGACCCAGTACTTC
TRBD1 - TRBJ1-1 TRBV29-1 CSVGTGGTEAFF TGCAGCGTCGGGACAGGGGGGACTGAAGCTTTCTTT
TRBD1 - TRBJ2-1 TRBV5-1 CASSLTPGQGKNEQFF TGCGCCAGCAGCTTAACACCGGGACAGGGAAAGAATGAGCAGTTCTTC
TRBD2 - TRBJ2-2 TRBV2 CASSVLGEVAGSNTGELFF TGTGCCAGCAGTGTTTTGGGGGAGGTAGCGGGATCGAACACCGGGGAGCTGTTTTTT
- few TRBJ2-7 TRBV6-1 CASSEARPGISYEQYF TGTGCCAGCAGTGAAGCGCGTCCAGGTATCTCCTACGAGCAGTACTTC
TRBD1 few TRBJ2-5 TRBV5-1 CASSARGQGSGTQYF TGCGCCAGCAGCGCCCGGGGACAGGGGAGCGGGACCCAGTACTTC
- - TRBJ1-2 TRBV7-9 CASSLGDNSNYGYTF TGTGCCAGCAGCTTAGGGGACAACTCTAACTATGGCTACACCTTC